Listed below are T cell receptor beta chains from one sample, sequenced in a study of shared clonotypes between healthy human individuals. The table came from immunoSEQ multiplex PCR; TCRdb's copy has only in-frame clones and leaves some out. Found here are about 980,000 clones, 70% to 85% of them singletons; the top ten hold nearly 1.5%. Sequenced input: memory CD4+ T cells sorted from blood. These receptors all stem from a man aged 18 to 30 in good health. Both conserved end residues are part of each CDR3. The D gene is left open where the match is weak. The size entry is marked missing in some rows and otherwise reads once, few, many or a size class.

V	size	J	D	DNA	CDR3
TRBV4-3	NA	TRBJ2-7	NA	TGCGCCAGCAGCCTTACGGCCGGTTACGAGCAGTACTTC	CASSLTAGYEQYF
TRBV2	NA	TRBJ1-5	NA	TGTGCCAGCAGTATTATCGGTTATCAGCCCCAGCATTTT	CASSIIGYQPQHF
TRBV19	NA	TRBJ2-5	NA	TGTGCCAGTAGTCCCCGACTAAGCGGTCCTGAAGAGACCCAGTACTTC	CASSPRLSGPEETQYF
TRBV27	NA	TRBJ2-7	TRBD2	TGTGCCAGCACCGCCCTAGCGGCCAGCTCCTACGAGCAGTACTTC	CASTALAASSYEQYF
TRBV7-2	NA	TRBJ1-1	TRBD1	TGTGCCAGCAGCCAGCGGGGACAGATGAACACTGAAGCTTTCTTT	CASSQRGQMNTEAFF
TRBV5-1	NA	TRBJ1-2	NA	TGCGCCAGCAGCCCATGGACGGGATCGGGCTACACCTTC	CASSPWTGSGYTF
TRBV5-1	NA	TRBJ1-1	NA	TGCGCCAGCAGCTCGTCTAATTCTAGGGTCAGACTTTTAACTGAAGCTTTCTTT	CASSSSNSRVRLLTEAFF
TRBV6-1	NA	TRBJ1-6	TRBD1	TGTGCCAGCACCAGAGACAGGGACGGGAATTCACCCCTCCACTTT	CASTRDRDGNSPLHF
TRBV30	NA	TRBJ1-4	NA	TGTGCCTGTTCACAGGGCGGTGAAAAACTGTTTTTT	CACSQGGEKLFF
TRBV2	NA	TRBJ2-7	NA	TGTGCCAGCTTCGACCGGAGTCAGTACTTC	CASFDRSQYF
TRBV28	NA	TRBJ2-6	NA	TGTGCCAGCAGTTTCGCGGGGGCCTCCTCTGGGGCCAACGTCCTGACTTTC	CASSFAGASSGANVLTF
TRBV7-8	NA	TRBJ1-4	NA	TGTGCCAGCCGCCTAAGTGCCTTCGGGGCCAATGAAAAACTGTTTTTT	CASRLSAFGANEKLFF
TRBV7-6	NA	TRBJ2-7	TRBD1	TGTGCCAGCAGCTCGGACAGGGGTAACGAGCAGTACTTC	CASSSDRGNEQYF
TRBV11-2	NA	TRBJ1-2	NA	TGTGCCAGCAGCTTAGACAGCTACTCTTATGGCTACACCTTC	CASSLDSYSYGYTF
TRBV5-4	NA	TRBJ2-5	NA	TGTGCCAGCAGCCGAAGGGAAGGACGGGGGCATGGGGCCAAGACCCAGTACTTC	CASSRREGRGHGAKTQYF
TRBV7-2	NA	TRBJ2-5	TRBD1	TGTGCCAGCAGCCCGGCCGGGACAGGGAGAAATCTACGGGAGACCCAGTACTTC	CASSPAGTGRNLRETQYF
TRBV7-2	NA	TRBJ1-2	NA	TGTGCCAGCAGCTTAGCGCCCCCTGGAGGCTACACCTTC	CASSLAPPGGYTF
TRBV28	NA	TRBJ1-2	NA	TGTGCCAGCAGTCCTCCCCTGACGGGAGTGAACTATGGCTACACCTTC	CASSPPLTGVNYGYTF
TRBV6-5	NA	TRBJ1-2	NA	TGTGCCAGCAGTTATGGAGTCCGCCTAGGCTACACCTTC	CASSYGVRLGYTF
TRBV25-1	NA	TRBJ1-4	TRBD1	TGTGCCAGCAGTGAGACTGAGACAGGGGCTAATGAAAAACTGTTTTTT	CASSETETGANEKLFF
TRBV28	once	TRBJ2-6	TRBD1	TGTGCCAGCAGTTTCAGGGGGCTGACTGGGGCCAACGTCCTGACTTTC	CASSFRGLTGANVLTF
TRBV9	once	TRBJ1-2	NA	TGTGCCAGCAGCCCCGGAAATTTCTATGGCTACACCTTC	CASSPGNFYGYTF
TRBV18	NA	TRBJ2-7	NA	TGTGCCAGCTCACCACCAGGACCTCCCTACGAGCAGTACTTC	CASSPPGPPYEQYF
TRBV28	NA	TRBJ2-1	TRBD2	TGTGCCAGCACGGGGGGGGGCCCGGGTGAGCAGTTCTTC	CASTGGGPGEQFF
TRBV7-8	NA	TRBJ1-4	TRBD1	TGTGCCAGCAGCTTGCAGGGGGCTACTAATGAAAAACTGTTTTTT	CASSLQGATNEKLFF
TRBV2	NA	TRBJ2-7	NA	TGTGCCAGCCTTACGGACGGAACCTACGAGCAGTACTTC	CASLTDGTYEQYF
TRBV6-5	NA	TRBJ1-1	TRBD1	TGTGCCAGCAGTTACGGTAGGGGGCGGGGGAACACTGAAGCTTTCTTT	CASSYGRGRGNTEAFF
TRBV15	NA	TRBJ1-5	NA	TGTGCCACCAGCAGAGGCCAGGTCAATCAGCCCCAGCATTTT	CATSRGQVNQPQHF
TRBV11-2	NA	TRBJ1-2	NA	TGTGCCAGCACCCTTAGCCCGGGGTTGGGCTACACCTTC	CASTLSPGLGYTF
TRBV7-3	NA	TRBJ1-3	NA	TGTGCCAGCAGCCCCCAGCCCTTTACTGGAAACACCATATATTTT	CASSPQPFTGNTIYF
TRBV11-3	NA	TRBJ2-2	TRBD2	TGTGCCAGCAGCGCGGTGGGGGGGAACTCCCCCGGGGAGCTGTTTTTT	CASSAVGGNSPGELFF
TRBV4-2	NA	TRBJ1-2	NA	TGTGCCAGCAGCCAAACCGGGACTTTAGGGTATGGCTACACCTTC	CASSQTGTLGYGYTF
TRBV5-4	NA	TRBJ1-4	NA	TGTGCCAGCAGCTTGGATCAGGGACGATTTGAAAAACTGTTTTTT	CASSLDQGRFEKLFF
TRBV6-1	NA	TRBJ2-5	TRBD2	TGTGCCAGCAGTGGATTGCTGGGCGGGGGGCCTCAAGAGACCCAGTACTTC	CASSGLLGGGPQETQYF
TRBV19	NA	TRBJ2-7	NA	TGTGCCAGTAGTCGCCTCCGGGGGAATGAGCAGTACTTC	CASSRLRGNEQYF
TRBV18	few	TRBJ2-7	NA	TGTGCCAGCTCACCAGGGACAACCTACGAGCAGTACTTC	CASSPGTTYEQYF
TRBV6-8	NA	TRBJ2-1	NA	TGTGCCAGCAGGGAGAGTGTCTGGTGGGTTGAGCAGTTCTTC	CASRESVWWVEQFF
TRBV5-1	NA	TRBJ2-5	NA	TGCGCCAGCAGCTCGTGGGCAGGGCACCAAGAGACCCAGTACTTC	CASSSWAGHQETQYF
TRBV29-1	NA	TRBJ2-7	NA	TGCAGCGTTTTCATAGGGTCAACCTACGAGCAGTACTTC	CSVFIGSTYEQYF
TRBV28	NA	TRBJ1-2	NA	TGTGCCAGCAGCTCACTTGGTCTCAACTATGGCTACACCTTC	CASSSLGLNYGYTF